This T cell receptor beta chain was observed in a study of beta chain features in type 1 diabetes. This clone was picked up a small number of times. The germline V and J ends were trimmed by 4 bases and 10 bases, with 23 bases remaining between them. Germline V CDR1 and CDR2: GTSNPN, SVGIG (reference sequence). This CDR3 spans 15 amino acids. The investigators reverse transcribed all of the isolated RNA, so they sequenced expressed TCRB transcripts. Sequencing used immunoSEQ multiplex PCR; TCRdb keeps in-frame clones, though not all of them. The table lists some 250,000 clones, 25% to 35% of them singletons.

Sequencing was performed on central memory CD4+ T cells from blood. V gene TRBV30 combines with J gene TRBJ2-1, with a possible D match to TRBD2 (7 bases). This receptor was taken from a man aged 25-45 years in good health. The CDR3 DNA follows: TGTGCCTGGACTGGTCGGGGGGCCCCGGTGGGGGAGCAGTTCTTC. Protein sequence: CAWTGRGAPVGEQFF. The variable domain in full, with the rest retrieved from reference TRBV30 and TRBJ2-1, is SQTIHQWPATLVQPVGSPLSLECTVEGTSNPNLYWYRQAAGRGLQLLFYSVGIGQISSEVPQNLSASRPQDRQFILSSKKLLLSDSGFYLCAWTGRGAPVGEQFFGPGTRLTVL.